This T cell receptor beta chain was captured by sequencing in a study of cytomegalovirus exposure and HLA in healthy donors. All the people who gave samples were healthy bone marrow donors. The PCR employed 60 Vbeta primers together with 13 Jbeta primers. This table comes from immunoSEQ multiplex PCR, and its TCRdb copy is limited to in-frame clones, with some not included. The sample yields about 200,000 clones, around 85% seen once. The V and J ends lost 4 bases and 1 base, in that order; junction bases with no gene match: 5. Germline values: CDR1 SGHTA, CDR2 FQGTGA. The CDR3 covers 15 residues. As for this clone: Antigen specificity is unknown.

Study observations and caveats: What a later analysis reportedly showed was that an Asian-associated ancestry cluster had fewer N-insertions than the approximately 700-donor mean. With later analysis, a missense DCLRE1C variant became linked to TCR beta V- and J-gene trimming.

V and J are TRBV7-3 and TRBJ2-3; 7 bases fit TRBD1. The TCR originated in a girl aged 2-10 years in good health and CMV-seronegative. Sequenced material: PBMCs. CDR3 sequence: CASSSIGGRTDTQYF. The DNA of the CDR3 is TGTGCCAGCAGCTCAATAGGGGGCCGCACAGATACGCAGTATTTT. Looking up the rest from reference TRBV7-3 and TRBJ2-3 gives the full variable domain: GAGVSQTPSNKVTEKGKYVELRCDPISGHTALYWYRQSLGQGPEFLIYFQGTGAADDSGLPNDRFFAVRPEGSVSTLKIQRTERGDSAVYLCASSSIGGRTDTQYFGPGTRLTVL.